The entry that follows covers one T cell receptor (beta chain) sequence. Its matching antigen is unknown. This sample is drawn from a study of PD-1 blockade in mismatch repair-deficient tumors. Regarding the study as a whole: Tumor-resident clones, often absent from pretreatment blood, expanded after pembrolizumab and then contracted.

Repertoires were generated with immunoSEQ multiplex PCR, while TCRdb's copy carries only in-frame clones and drops some. The data show around 15,000 clones, approximately 83% seen once. The CDR3 consists of 15 residues. Unmatched junction bases numbered 9, after V lost 6 bases and J lost 6 bases. Germline values: CDR1 MNHEY, CDR2 SVGAGI. Every patient had mismatch repair deficiency by PCR or immunohistochemistry. A few pembrolizumab responders had their TCRs sequenced. The source was PBMCs, collected 4 weeks after starting pembrolizumab. This clonotype was sampled from an adult with mismatch repair-deficient cancer. J is TRBJ2-1 and V is TRBV6-5; 9 positions match TRBD2. This CDR3 is CASRQGLAALNEQFF. CDR3 in DNA: TGTGCCAGCAGACAGGGACTAGCAGCCCTCAATGAGCAGTTCTTC.